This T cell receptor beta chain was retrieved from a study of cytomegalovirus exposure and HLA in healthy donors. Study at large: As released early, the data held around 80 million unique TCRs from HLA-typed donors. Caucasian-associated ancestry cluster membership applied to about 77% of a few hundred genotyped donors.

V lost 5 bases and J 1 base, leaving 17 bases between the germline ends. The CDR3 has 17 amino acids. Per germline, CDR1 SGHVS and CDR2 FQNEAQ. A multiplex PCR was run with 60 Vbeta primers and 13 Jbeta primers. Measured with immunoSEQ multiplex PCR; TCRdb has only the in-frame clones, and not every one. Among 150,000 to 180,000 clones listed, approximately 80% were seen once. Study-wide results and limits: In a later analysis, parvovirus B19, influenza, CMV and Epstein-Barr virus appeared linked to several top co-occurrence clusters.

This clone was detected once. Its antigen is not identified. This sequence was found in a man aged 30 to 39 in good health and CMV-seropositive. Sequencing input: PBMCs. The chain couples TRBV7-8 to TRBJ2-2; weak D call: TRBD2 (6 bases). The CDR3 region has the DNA TGTGCCAGCAGCGCTAGCACCGGGACTGTGAACACCGGGGAGCTGTTTTTT. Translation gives CASSASTGTVNTGELFF.